Below are 5 T cell receptor beta chains sequenced from a single sample in a study of blood T cell repertoires in COVID-19. The table came from immunoSEQ multiplex PCR; TCRdb's copy has only in-frame clones and leaves some out. The sample holds tens of thousands of clones; 88% are singletons and the top ten take 8.5%. Sequencing was performed on peripheral blood. The receptors originated from a man in his sixties with active COVID-19.

In its sample, this clone is large. V gene TRBV24-1 combines with J gene TRBJ2-5, with TRBD2 matching 14 bases. Trimming cost V 5 bases and J 4 bases; bases outside gene matches: 5. From germline, CDR1 is KGHDR and CDR2 SFDVKD. This CDR3 is 16 amino acids long. In nucleotides, the CDR3 is TGTGCCACCAGTGGCCCGGGACTAGCGGGAGTAGAGACCCAGTACTTC. It codes for CATSGPGLAGVETQYF.

The V call is TRBV30, the J call TRBJ1-2, with D hard to call. This CDR3 contains 11 residues. Per the germline V gene, CDR1 is GTSNPN and CDR2 is SVGIG (reference sequence). V lost 3 bases and J lost 2, with 4 bases in between. The CDR3 DNA is TGTGCCTGGAGCTACAACTATGGCTACACCTTC. This gives the protein CAWSYNYGYTF.

The chain couples TRBV4-1 to TRBJ2-2; D may be TRBD2 (5 bases). V lost 5 bases to trimming and J lost 6 bases, with 19 bases between them. Germline V gene lookup returns CDR1 MGHRA and CDR2 YSYEKL. CDR3 length: 16 residues. This CDR3 reads CASSGSVASRSGELFF. The CDR3 bases are TGCGCCAGCAGCGGAAGTGTGGCTAGCAGGTCCGGGGAGCTGTTTTTT.

This clone has just one count. The rearrangement uses TRBV6-6 and TRBJ2-1, with a possible D match to TRBD1 (6 bases). Trimming pared 2 bases from V and 9 bases from J, leaving 14 bases between. CDR1 and CDR2 (germline): MNHNY, SVGAGI (reference sequence). The length of the CDR3 is 14 residues. Here the CDR3 reads CASSYRGGGGEQFF. The CDR3 nucleotides read TGTGCCAGCAGTTACCGAGGGGGTGGTGGTGAGCAGTTCTTC.

The chain joins TRBV27 to TRBJ2-2, with 9 bases fitting TRBD2. The V gene end was trimmed by 1 base and the J gene end by 0 bases; junction bases not matched to a gene: 6. The CDR3 has 18 amino acids. CDR1 is MNHEY and CDR2 is SMNVEV in the germline V gene (reference sequence). CDR3 in amino acids: CASSLFLAGLSNTGELFF. CDR3 DNA sequence: TGTGCCAGCAGTTTATTCCTAGCGGGACTCTCGAACACCGGGGAGCTGTTTTTT.